This TCR beta chain came from a study of blood T cell repertoires in COVID-19. Study overall: The United States, Italy and Spain were the sources of the acute and convalescent COVID-19 samples.

Only one count was recorded for this clone. The method was immunoSEQ multiplex PCR; TCRdb's version includes in-frame clones alone and lacks a portion of them. Among about 370,000 clones listed, about 90% were seen once. The ends lost 5 bases at V and 4 bases at J; junction bases unmatched: 7. CDR3 length equals 14 residues. Germline V gene sequence: CDR1 SGHAT, CDR2 FQNNGV. Source material: peripheral blood. The V and J genes are TRBV11-2 and TRBJ2-5; TRBD2 aligns across 7 bases. This TCR derives from a woman aged 30 to 39 with COVID-19, enrolled during active disease. The CDR3 protein is CASSPDPGGETQYF. CDR3 in DNA: TGTGCCAGCAGCCCCGACCCGGGGGGAGAGACCCAGTACTTC.